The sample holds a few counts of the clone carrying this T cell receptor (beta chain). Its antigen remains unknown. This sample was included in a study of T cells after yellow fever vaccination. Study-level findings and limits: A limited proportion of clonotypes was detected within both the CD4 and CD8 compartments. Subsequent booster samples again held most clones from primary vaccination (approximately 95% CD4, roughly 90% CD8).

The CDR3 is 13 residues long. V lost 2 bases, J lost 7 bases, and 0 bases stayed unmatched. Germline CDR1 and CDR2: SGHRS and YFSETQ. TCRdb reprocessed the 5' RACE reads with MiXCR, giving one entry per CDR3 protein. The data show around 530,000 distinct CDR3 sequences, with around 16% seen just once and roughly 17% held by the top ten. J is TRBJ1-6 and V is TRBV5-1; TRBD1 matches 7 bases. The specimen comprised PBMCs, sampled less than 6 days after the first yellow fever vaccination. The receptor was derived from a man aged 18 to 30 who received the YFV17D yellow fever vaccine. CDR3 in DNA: TGCGCCAGCAGCTTACAGGGGAATTCACCCCTCCACTTT. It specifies CASSLQGNSPLHF.